The clone carrying this TCR beta chain was observed many times. Its specificity is unknown. This sample is part of a study of T cells in Graves' hyperthyroidism and ophthalmopathy. General study points: Ophthalmopathy prediction by the model preceded onset by a median approximately six months.

RNA transcripts provided the source from which TCR beta CDR3 regions were amplified. HTBI primers were the set used in a first-round RT-PCR of the TCR CDR3. MiXCR was run by TCRdb on the multiplex PCR reads, yielding one entry per CDR3 protein. The sample records fewer than 400,000 distinct CDR3 sequences, over 11% being singletons. The CDR3 sequence is 12 residues long. Germline CDR1 reads MNHNS; CDR2 reads SASEGT. The trim removed 5 bases at V and 10 bases at J, leaving 4 bases unmatched. Ophthalmopathy cases met thresholds of Clinical Activity Score at least 3, NOSPECS grade at least 4 and duration under 3 months. Together with thyroid ultrasound, orbital computed tomography, serum thyroxine and TRAb, clinical symptoms were used for diagnoses. From approximately 9.3 ml of fresh peripheral blood, PBMCs were isolated.

The clonotype was recovered from a man in his forties or fifties with Graves' ophthalmopathy. Material for sequencing was blood. The chain is built from TRBV6-1 and TRBJ2-1; 8 bases line up with TRBD2. In DNA form, the CDR3 reads TGTGCCAGCAGTACGACTAGCGTCGAGCAGTTCTTC. Translated, it gives CASSTTSVEQFF.